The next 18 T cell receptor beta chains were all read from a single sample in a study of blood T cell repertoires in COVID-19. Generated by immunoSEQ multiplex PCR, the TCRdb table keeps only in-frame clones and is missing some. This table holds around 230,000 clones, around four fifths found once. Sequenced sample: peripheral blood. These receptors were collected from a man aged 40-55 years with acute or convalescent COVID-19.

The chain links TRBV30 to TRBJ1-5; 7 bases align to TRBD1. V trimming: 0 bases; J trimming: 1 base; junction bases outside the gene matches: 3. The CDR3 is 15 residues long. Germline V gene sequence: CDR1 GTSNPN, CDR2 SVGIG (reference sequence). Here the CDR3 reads CAWSVGTASNQPQHF. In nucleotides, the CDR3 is TGTGCCTGGAGTGTAGGGACAGCAAGCAATCAGCCCCAGCATTTT.

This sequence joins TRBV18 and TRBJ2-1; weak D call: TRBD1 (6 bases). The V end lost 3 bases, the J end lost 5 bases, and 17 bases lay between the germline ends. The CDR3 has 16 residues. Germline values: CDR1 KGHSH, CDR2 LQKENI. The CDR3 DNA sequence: TGTGCCAGCTCACCTTCACAGGGCCCACCTAACAATGAGCAGTTCTTC. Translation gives CASSPSQGPPNNEQFF.

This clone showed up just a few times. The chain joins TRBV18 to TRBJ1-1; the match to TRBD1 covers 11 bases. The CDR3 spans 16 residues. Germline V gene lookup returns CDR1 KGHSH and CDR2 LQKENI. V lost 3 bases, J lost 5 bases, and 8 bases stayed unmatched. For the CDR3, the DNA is TGTGCCAGCTCACCCAGACGGACAGGGGGCGAGACTGAAGCTTTCTTT. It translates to CASSPRRTGGETEAFF.

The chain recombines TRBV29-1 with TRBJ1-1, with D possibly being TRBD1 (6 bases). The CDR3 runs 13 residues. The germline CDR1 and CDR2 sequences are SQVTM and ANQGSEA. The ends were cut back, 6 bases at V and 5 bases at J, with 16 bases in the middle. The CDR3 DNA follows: TGCAGCGTCTCGAGAGGGGGTTGGACTGAAGCTTTCTTT. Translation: CSVSRGGWTEAFF.

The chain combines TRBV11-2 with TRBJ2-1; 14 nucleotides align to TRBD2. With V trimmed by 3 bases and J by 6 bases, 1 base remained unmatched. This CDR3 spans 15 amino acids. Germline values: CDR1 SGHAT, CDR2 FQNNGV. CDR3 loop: CASSLGLAGVNEQFF. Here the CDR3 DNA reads TGTGCCAGCAGCTTGGGACTAGCGGGAGTCAATGAGCAGTTCTTC.

Here the CDR3 DNA reads TGTGCCAGCAGCTTAAGACAGTCTACTGAAGCTTTCTTT. Translating gives CASSLRQSTEAFF. V is TRBV7-2 and J is TRBJ1-1; a weak D match, TRBD1 (5 bases). The CDR3 length is 13 residues. Germline lookup yields CDR1 SGHTA and CDR2 FQGNSA. Deletions cut 2 bases from V and 5 bases from J, with 9 bases between.

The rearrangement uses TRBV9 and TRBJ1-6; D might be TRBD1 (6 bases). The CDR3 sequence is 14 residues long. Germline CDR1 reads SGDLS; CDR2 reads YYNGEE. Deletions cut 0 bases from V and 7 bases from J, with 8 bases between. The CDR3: CASSVAGDNSPLHF. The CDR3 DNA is TGTGCCAGCAGCGTAGCAGGGGACAATTCACCCCTCCACTTT.

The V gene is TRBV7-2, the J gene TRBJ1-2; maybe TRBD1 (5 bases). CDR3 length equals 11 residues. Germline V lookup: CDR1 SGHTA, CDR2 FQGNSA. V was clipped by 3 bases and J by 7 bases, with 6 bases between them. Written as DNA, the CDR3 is TGTGCCAGCAGCTTTCAGGGTGGCTACACCTTC. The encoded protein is CASSFQGGYTF.

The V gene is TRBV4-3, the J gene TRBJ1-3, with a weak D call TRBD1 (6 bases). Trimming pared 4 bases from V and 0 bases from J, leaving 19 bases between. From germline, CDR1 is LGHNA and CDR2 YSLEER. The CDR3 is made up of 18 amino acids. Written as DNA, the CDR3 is TGCGCCAGCAGCCTCAATTTACCGGGACATAACTCTGGAAACACCATATATTTT. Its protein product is CASSLNLPGHNSGNTIYF.

The CDR3 is CASSVGLAAGDEQYF. In nucleotides, the CDR3 is TGTGCCAGTAGTGTTGGACTAGCGGCAGGGGACGAGCAGTACTTC. The chain carries TRBV19 and TRBJ2-7; the match to TRBD2 covers 10 bases. The CDR3 extends over 15 amino acids. CDR1 and CDR2 (germline): LNHDA, SQIVND (reference sequence). Trimming at V came to 5 bases and at J to 5 bases, leaving 9 bases not matched to a gene.

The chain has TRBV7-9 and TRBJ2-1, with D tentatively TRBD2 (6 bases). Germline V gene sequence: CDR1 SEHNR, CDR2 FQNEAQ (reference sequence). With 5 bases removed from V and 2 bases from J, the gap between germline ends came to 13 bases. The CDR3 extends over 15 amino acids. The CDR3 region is CASSMWDSTYNEQFF. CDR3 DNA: TGTGCCAGCAGCATGTGGGACTCAACCTACAATGAGCAGTTCTTC.

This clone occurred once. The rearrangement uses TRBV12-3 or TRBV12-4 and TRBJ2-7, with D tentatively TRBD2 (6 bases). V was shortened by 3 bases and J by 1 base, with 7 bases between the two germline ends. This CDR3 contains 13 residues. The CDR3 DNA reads TGTGCCAGCAGTTTGACTAGTTCCTACGAGCAGTACTTC. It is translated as CASSLTSSYEQYF.

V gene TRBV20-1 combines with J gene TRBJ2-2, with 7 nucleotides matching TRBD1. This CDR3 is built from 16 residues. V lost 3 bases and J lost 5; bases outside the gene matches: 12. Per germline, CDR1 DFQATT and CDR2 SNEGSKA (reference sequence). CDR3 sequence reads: CSASLKGAPGTGELFF. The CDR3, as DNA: TGCAGTGCTAGTCTCAAGGGGGCCCCGGGGACCGGGGAGCTGTTTTTT.

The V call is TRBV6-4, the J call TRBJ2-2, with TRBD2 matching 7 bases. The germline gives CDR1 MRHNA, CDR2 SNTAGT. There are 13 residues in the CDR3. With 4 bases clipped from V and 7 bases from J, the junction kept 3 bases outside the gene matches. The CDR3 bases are TGTGCCAGCAGTGCCCGGGGGGACGGGGAGCTGTTTTTT. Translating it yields CASSARGDGELFF.

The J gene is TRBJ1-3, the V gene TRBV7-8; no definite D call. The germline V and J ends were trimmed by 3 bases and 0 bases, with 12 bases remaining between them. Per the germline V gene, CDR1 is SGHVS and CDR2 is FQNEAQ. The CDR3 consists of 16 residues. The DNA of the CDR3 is TGTGCCAGCAGCTTGGAGACCGTCGTCTCTGGAAACACCATATATTTT. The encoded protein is CASSLETVVSGNTIYF.

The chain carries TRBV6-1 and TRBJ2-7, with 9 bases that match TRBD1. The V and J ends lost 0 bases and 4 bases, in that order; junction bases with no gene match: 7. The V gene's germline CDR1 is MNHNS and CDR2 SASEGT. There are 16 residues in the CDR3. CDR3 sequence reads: CASSEARGTGPYEQYF. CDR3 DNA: TGTGCCAGCAGTGAAGCACGCGGGACAGGGCCTTACGAGCAGTACTTC.

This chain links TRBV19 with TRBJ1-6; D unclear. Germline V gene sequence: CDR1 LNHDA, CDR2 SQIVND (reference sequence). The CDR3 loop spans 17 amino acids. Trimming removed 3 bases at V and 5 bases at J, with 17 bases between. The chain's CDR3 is CASSIRRGDIDNSPLHF. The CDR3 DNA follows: TGTGCCAGTAGTATTCGTCGCGGGGATATTGATAATTCACCCCTCCACTTT.

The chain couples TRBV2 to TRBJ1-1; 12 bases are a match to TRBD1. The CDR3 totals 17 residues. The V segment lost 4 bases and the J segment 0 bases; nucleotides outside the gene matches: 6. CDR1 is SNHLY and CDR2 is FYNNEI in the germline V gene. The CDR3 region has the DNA TGTGCCAGCAGTGCTGGGACAGGGGGCTTCATGAACACTGAAGCTTTCTTT. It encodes CASSAGTGGFMNTEAFF. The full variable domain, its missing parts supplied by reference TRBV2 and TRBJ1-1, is EPEVTQTPSHQVTQMGQEVILRCVPISNHLYFYWYRQILGQKVEFLVSFYNNEISEKSEIFDDQFSVERPDGSNFTLKIRSTKLEDSAMYFCASSAGTGGFMNTEAFFGQGTRLTVV.